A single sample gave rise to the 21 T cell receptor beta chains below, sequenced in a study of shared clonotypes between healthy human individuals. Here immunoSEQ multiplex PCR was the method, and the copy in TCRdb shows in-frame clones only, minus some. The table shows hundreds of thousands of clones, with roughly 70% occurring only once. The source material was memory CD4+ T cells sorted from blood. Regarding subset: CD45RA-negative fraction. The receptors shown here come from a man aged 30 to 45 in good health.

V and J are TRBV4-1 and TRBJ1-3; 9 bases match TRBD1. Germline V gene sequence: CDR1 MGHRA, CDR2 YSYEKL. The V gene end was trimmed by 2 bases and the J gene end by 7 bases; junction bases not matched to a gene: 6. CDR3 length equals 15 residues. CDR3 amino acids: CASSQTGTGRNTIYF. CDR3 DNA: TGCGCCAGCAGCCAAACCGGGACAGGGCGGAACACCATATATTTT.

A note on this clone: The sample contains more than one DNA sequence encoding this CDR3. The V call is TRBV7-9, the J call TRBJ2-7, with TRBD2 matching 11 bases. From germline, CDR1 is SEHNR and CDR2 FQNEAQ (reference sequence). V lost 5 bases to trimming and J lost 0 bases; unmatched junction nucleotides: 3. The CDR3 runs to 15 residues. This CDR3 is CASSRTSGSSYEQYF. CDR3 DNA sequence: TGTGCCAGCAGCAGAACTAGCGGGAGCTCCTACGAGCAGTACTTC. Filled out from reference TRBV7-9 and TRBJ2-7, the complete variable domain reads DTGVSQNPRHKITKRGQNVTFRCDPISEHNRLYWYRQTLGQGPEFLTYFQNEAQLEKSRLLSDRFSAERPKGSFSTLEIQRTEQGDSAMYLCASSRTSGSSYEQYFGPGTRLTVT.

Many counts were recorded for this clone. The CDR3 nucleotides read TGTGCCAGCAGCGTAGATTCCGGAGGCGGGGAGCTGTTTTTT. Amino acid sequence: CASSVDSGGGELFF. The V and J genes are TRBV9 and TRBJ2-2; tentatively, D is TRBD2 (5 bases). Germline V gives CDR1 SGDLS, CDR2 YYNGEE. This CDR3 has 14 residues. Deletions cut 0 bases from V and 7 bases from J, with 10 bases between.

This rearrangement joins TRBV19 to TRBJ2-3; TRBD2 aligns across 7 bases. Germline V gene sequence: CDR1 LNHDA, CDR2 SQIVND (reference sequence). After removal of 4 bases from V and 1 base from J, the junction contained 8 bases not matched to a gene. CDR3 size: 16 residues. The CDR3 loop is CASSTSGYGRTDTQYF. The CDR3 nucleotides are TGTGCCAGTAGTACTAGCGGATACGGGCGCACAGATACGCAGTATTTT.

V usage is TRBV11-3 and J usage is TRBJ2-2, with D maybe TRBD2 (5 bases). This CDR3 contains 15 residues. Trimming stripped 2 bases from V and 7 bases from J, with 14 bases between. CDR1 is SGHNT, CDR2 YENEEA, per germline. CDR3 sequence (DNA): TGTGCCAGCAGCTTAACCGGGAATGGGGTCGGGGAGCTGTTTTTT. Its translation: CASSLTGNGVGELFF.

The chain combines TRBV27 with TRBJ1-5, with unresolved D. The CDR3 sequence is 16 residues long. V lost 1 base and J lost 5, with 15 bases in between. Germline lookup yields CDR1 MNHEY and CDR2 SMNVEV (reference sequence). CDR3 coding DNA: TGTGCCAGCAGTTTATTCCCCCGACCGTTTGATCAGCCCCAGCATTTT. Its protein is CASSLFPRPFDQPQHF.

The CDR3 is CASAAGTSFGNEQFF. As DNA, the CDR3 is TGTGCCAGCGCGGCCGGGACTAGCTTCGGGAATGAGCAGTTCTTC. The rearrangement uses TRBV6-5 and TRBJ2-1; 9 bases align to TRBD2. CDR1 MNHEY and CDR2 SVGAGI come from the germline V gene. V dropped 8 bases and J dropped 7; count of bases not matched to a gene: 12. The CDR3 has 15 amino acids.

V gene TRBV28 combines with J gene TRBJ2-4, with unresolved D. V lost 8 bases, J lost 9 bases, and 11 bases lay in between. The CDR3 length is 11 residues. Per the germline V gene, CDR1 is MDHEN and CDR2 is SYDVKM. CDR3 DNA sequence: TGTGCCAGCGGGGTCCTGGGCATTCAGTACTTC. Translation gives CASGVLGIQYF. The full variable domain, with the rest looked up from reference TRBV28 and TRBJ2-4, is DVKVTQSSRYLVKRTGEKVFLECVQDMDHENMFWYRQDPGLGLRLIYFSYDVKMKEKGDIPEGYSVSREKKERFSLILESASTNQTSMYLCASGVLGIQYFGAGTRLSVL.

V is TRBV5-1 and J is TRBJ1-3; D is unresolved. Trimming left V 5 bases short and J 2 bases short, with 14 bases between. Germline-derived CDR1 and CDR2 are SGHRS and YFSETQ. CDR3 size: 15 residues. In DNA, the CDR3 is TGCGCCAGCAGACCGGGTGAGATCACTGGAAACACCATATATTTT. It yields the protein CASRPGEITGNTIYF. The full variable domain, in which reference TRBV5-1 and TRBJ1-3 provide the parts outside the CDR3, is KAGVTQTPRYLIKTRGQQVTLSCSPISGHRSVSWYQQTPGQGLQFLFEYFSETQRNKGNFPGRFSGRQFSNSRSEMNVSTLELGDSALYLCASRPGEITGNTIYFGEGSWLTVV.

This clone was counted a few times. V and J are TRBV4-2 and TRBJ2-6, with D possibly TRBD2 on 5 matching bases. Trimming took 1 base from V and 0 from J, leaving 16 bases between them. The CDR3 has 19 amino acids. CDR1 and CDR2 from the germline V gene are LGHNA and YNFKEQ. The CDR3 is CASSQVWASRGSGANVLTF. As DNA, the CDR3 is TGTGCCAGCAGCCAAGTTTGGGCCAGTCGGGGCTCTGGGGCCAACGTCCTGACTTTC.

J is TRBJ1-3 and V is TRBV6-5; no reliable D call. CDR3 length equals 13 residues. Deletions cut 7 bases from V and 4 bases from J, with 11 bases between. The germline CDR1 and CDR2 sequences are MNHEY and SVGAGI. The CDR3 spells CASTALGGNTIYF. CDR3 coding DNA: TGTGCCAGCACGGCGCTGGGGGGAAACACCATATATTTT.

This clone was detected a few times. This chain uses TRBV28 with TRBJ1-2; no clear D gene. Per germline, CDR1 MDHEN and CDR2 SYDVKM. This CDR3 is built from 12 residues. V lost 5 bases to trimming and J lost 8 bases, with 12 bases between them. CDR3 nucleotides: TGTGCCAGCAGTCCCGGTGCGATAGGCTACACCTTC. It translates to CASSPGAIGYTF.

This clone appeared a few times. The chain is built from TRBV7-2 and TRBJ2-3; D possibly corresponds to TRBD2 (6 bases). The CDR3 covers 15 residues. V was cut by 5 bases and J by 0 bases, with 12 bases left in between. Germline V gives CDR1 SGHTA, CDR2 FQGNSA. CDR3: CASSPTSWSTDTQYF. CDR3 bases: TGTGCCAGCAGCCCTACTAGCTGGAGCACAGATACGCAGTATTTT.

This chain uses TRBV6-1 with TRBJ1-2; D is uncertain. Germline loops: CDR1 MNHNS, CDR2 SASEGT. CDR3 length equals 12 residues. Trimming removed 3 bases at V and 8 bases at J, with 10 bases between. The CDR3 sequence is CASSDSPGGYTF. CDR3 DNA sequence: TGTGCCAGCAGTGATTCCCCCGGCGGCTACACCTTC.

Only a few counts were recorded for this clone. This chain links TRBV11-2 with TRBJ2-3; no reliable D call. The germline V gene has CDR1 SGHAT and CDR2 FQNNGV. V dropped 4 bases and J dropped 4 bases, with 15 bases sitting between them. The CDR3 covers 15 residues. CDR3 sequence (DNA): TGTGCCAGCAGCTCCTTGAACGCGAACCCAGATACGCAGTATTTT. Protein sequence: CASSSLNANPDTQYF.

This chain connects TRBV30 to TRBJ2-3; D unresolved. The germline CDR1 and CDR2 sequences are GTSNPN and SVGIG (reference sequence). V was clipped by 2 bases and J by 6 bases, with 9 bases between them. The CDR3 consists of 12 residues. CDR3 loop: CAWSPRRDTQYF. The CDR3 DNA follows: TGTGCCTGGAGTCCTAGGCGGGATACGCAGTATTTT.

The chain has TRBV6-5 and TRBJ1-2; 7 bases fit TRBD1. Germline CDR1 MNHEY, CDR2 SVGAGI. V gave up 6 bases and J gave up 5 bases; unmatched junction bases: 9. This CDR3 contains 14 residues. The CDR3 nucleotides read TGTGCCAGCAGCTTCGGGACAGCTCCTTATGGCTACACCTTC. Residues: CASSFGTAPYGYTF.

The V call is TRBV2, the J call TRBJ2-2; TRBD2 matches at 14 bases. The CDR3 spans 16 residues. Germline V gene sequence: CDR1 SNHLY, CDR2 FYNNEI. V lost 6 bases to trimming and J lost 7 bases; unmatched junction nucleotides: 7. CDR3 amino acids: CASSATSGRANGELFF. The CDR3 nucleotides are TGTGCCAGCAGCGCGACTAGCGGGAGGGCCAACGGGGAGCTGTTTTTT.

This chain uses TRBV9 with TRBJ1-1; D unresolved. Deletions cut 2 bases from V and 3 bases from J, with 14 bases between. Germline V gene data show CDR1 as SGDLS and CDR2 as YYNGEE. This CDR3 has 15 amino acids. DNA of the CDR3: TGTGCCAGCAGCGTCATCGATAGCTCTCACACTGAAGCTTTCTTT. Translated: CASSVIDSSHTEAFF.

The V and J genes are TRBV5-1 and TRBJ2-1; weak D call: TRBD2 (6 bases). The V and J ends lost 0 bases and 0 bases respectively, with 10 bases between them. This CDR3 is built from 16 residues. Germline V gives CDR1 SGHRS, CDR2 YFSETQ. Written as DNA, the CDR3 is TGCGCCAGCAGCTTGGTAGCGGTCCGCTCCTACAATGAGCAGTTCTTC. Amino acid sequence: CASSLVAVRSYNEQFF.

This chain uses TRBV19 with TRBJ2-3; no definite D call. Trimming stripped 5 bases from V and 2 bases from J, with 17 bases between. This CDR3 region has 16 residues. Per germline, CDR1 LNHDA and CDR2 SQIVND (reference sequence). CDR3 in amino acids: CASSSYRTQTTDTQYF. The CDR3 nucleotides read TGTGCCAGTAGTTCCTATCGCACACAGACCACAGATACGCAGTATTTT.